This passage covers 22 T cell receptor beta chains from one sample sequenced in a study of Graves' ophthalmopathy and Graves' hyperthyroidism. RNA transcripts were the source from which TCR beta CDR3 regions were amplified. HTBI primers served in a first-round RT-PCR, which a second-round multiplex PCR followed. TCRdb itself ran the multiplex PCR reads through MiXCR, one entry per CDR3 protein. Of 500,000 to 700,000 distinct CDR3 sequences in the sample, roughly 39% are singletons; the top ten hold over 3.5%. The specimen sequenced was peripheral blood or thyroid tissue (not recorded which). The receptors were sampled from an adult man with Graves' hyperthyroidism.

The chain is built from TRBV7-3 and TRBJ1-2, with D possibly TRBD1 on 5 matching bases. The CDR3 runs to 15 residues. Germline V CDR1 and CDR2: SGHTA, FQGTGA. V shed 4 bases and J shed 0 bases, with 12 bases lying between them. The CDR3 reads CASSYTGTANYGYTF. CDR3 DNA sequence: TGTGCCAGCAGCTACACCGGGACGGCTAACTATGGCTACACCTTC. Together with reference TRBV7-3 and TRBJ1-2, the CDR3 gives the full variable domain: GAGVSQTPSNKVTEKGKYVELRCDPISGHTALYWYRQSLGQGPEFLIYFQGTGAADDSGLPNDRFFAVRPEGSVSTLKIQRTERGDSAVYLCASSYTGTANYGYTFGSGTRLTVV.

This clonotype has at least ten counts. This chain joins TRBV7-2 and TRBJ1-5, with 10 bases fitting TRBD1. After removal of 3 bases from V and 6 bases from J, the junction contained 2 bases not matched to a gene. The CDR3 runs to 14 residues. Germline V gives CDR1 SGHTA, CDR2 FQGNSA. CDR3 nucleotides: TGTGCCAGCAGCTTCTGGGACAGGGGTCAGCCCCAGCATTTT. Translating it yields CASSFWDRGQPQHF.

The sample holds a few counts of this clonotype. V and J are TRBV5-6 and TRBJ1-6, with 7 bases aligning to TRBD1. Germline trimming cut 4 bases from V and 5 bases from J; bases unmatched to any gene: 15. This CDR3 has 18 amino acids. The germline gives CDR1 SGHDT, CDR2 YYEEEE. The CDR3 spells CASSIFRDSGPDNSPLHF. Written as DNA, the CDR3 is TGTGCCAGCAGCATTTTCCGGGACAGCGGACCAGATAATTCACCCCTCCACTTT.

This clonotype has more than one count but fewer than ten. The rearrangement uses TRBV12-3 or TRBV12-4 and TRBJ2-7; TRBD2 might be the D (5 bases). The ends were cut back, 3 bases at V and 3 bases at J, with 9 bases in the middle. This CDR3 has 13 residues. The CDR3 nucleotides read TGTGCCAGCAGTTTTGAACTAGACTACGAGCAGTACTTC. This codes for CASSFELDYEQYF.

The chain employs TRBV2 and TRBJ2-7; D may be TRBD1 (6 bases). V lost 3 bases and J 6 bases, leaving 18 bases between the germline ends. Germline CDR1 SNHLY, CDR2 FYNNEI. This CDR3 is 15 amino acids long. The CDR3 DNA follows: TGTGCCAGCAGTGAGACAGGACCCGGTGGGGTCGAGCAGTACTTC. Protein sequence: CASSETGPGGVEQYF.

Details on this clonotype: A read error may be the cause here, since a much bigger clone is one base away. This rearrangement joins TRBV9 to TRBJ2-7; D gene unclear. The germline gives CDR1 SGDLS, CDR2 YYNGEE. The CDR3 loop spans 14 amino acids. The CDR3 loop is CARSVGAQAYEQYF. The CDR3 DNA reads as TGTGCCCGCAGCGTAGGCGCCCAAGCCTACGAGCAGTACTTC.

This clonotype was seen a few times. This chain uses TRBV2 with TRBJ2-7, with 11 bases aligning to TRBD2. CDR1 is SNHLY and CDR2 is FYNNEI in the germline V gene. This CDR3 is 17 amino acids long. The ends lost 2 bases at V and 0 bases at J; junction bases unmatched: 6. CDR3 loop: CASSESPSGRFSYEQYF. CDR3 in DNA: TGTGCCAGCAGTGAATCCCCTAGCGGGAGGTTCTCCTACGAGCAGTACTTC.

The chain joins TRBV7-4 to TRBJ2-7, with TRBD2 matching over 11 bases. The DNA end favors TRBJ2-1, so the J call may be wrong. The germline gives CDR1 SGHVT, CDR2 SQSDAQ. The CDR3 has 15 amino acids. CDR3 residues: CASRYRSGTSGEQFF. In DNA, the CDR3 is TGTGCCAGCAGATACCGATCCGGGACTAGCGGCGAGCAGTTCTTC.

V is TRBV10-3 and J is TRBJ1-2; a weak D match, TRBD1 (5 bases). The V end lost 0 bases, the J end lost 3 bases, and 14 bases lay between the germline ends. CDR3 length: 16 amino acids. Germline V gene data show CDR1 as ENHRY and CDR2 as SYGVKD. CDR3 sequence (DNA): TGTGCCATCAGTGAGTCGCTGGGACTGATTGACTATGGCTACACCTTC. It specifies CAISESLGLIDYGYTF.

CDR3 region: CASSLNQGDTEAFF. CDR3 DNA: TGCGCCAGCAGCCTCAACCAGGGGGACACTGAAGCTTTCTTT. V is TRBV4-1 and J is TRBJ1-1; 7 bases line up with TRBD1. The germline V gene has CDR1 MGHRA and CDR2 YSYEKL. The CDR3 has 14 amino acids. V lost 4 bases to trimming and J lost 3 bases; unmatched junction nucleotides: 5.

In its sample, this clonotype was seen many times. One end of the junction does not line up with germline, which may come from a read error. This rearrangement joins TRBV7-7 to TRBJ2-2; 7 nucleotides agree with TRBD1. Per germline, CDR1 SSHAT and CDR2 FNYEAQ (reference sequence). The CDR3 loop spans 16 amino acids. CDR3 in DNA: TGTGCTAGCAGCTTCGGAACAGGGGTGAACACCGGGGAGCTGTTTTTT. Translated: CASSFGTGVNTGELFF.

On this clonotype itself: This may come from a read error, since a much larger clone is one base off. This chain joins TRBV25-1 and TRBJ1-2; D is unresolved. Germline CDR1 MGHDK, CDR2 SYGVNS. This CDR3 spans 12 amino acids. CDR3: CTSSSGAFGYTF. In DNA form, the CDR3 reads TGTACCAGCAGTTCAGGTGCCTTCGGCTACACCTTC.

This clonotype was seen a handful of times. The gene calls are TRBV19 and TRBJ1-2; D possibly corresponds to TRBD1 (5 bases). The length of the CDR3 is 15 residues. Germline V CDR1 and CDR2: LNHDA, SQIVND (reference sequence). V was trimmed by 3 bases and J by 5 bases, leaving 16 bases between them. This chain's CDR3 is CASSIPGAAQYGYTF. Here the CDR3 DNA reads TGTGCCAGTAGTATCCCCGGGGCCGCGCAGTATGGCTACACCTTC.

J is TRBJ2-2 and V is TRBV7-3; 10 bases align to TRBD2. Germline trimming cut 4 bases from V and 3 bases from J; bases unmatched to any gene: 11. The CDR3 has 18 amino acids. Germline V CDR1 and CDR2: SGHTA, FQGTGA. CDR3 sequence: CASSSAPVLAGDTGELFF. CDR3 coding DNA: TGTGCCAGCAGCTCCGCCCCCGTCCTAGCGGGGGACACCGGGGAGCTGTTTTTT. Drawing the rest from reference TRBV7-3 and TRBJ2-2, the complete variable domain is GAGVSQTPSNKVTEKGKYVELRCDPISGHTALYWYRQSLGQGPEFLIYFQGTGAADDSGLPNDRFFAVRPEGSVSTLKIQRTERGDSAVYLCASSSAPVLAGDTGELFFGEGSRLTVL.

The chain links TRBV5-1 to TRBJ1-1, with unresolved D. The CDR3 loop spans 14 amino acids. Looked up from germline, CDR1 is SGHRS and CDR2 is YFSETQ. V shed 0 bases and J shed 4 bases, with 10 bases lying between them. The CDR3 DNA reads TGCGCCAGCAGCTTGGTGACCCTCGGCACTGAAGCTTTCTTT. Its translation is CASSLVTLGTEAFF.

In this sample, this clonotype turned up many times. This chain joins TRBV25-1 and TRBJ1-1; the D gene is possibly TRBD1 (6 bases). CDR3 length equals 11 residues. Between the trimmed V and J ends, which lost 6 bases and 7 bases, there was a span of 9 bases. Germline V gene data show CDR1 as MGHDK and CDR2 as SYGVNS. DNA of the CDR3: TGTGCCAGCAGAGGGGGGGATGAAGCTTTCTTT. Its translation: CASRGGDEAFF.

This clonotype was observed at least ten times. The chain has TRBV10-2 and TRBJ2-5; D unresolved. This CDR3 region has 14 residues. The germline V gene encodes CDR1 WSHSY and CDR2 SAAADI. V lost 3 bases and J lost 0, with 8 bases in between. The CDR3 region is CASSEWQYQETQYF. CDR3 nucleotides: TGCGCCAGCAGTGAATGGCAGTACCAAGAGACCCAGTACTTC.

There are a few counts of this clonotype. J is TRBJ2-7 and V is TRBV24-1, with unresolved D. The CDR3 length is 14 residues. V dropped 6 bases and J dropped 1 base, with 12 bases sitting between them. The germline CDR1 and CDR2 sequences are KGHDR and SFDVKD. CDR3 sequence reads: CATSNSQTSYEQYF. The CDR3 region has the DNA TGTGCCACCAGTAATAGCCAAACATCCTACGAGCAGTACTTC.

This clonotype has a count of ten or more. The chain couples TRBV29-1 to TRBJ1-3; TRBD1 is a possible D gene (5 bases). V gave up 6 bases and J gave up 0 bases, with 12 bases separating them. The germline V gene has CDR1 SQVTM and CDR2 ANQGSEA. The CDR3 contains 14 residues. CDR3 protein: CSVGSGISGNTIYF. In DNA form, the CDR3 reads TGCAGCGTAGGTTCAGGGATCTCTGGAAACACCATATATTTT.

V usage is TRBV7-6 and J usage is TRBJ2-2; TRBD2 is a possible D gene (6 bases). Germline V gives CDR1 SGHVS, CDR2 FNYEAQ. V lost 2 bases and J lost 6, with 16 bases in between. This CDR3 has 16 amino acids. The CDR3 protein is CASSLRAGFNAGELFF. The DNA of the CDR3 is TGTGCCAGCAGCTTACGGGCGGGGTTCAATGCCGGGGAGCTGTTTTTT.

This CDR3 reads CASKRGLAGVREQFF. CDR3 nucleotide sequence: TGTGCCAGCAAGAGGGGACTAGCGGGAGTGAGAGAGCAGTTCTTC. The chain carries TRBV6-5 and TRBJ2-1; 14 bases match TRBD2. Germline V gives CDR1 MNHEY, CDR2 SVGAGI. This CDR3 is built from 15 residues. The V gene end was trimmed by 7 bases and the J gene end by 10 bases; junction bases not matched to a gene: 9.

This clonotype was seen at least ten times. Here the CDR3 reads CASSREGRTNSPLHF. The CDR3 coding sequence is TGTGCCAGCAGCCGGGAGGGACGGACTAATTCACCCCTCCACTTT. J is TRBJ1-6 and V is TRBV5-8, with D possibly matching TRBD1 (5 bases). This CDR3 contains 15 residues. V was clipped by 4 bases and J by 6 bases, with 14 bases between them. Germline values: CDR1 SGHTS, CDR2 YDEGEE.